The 11 T cell receptor beta chains below all came from one sample that was sequenced in a study of T cell clones after liver transplantation. TCRdb's copy holds only in-frame clones and misses some; the assay was immunoSEQ multiplex PCR. The repertoire holds about 120,000 clones, with less than 95% as singletons. This material consisted of CD4+ T cells from blood, taken 12 months after liver transplant. Receptor source: a human patient who received a liver transplant. Some of the T cells might come from the graft donor.

This clone was counted once. This chain uses TRBV5-1 with TRBJ2-1; TRBD1 agrees at 8 bases. With V trimmed by 0 bases and J by 7 bases, 6 bases remained unmatched. The CDR3 consists of 15 residues. Germline V gene data show CDR1 as SGHRS and CDR2 as YFSETQ. CDR3 residues: CASSLEAGGSNEQFF. The CDR3 bases are TGCGCCAGCAGCTTGGAGGCAGGGGGCTCAAATGAGCAGTTCTTC. Using reference TRBV5-1 and TRBJ2-1 for the parts outside the CDR3, the full variable domain is KAGVTQTPRYLIKTRGQQVTLSCSPISGHRSVSWYQQTPGQGLQFLFEYFSETQRNKGNFPGRFSGRQFSNSRSEMNVSTLELGDSALYLCASSLEAGGSNEQFFGPGTRLTVL.

The chain uses TRBV30 and TRBJ2-1; D is possibly TRBD1 (6 bases). Germline assignment: CDR1 GTSNPN and CDR2 SVGIG (reference sequence). Trimming left V 4 bases short and J 6 bases short, with 7 bases between. This CDR3 has 11 amino acids. DNA of the CDR3: TGTGCCTGGACAGGGGTCAATGAGCAGTTCTTC. Translating it yields CAWTGVNEQFF.

V and J are TRBV9 and TRBJ2-1; 8 positions match TRBD2. CDR3 size: 18 residues. Trimming cost V 3 bases and J 7 bases; bases outside gene matches: 18. Germline V gives CDR1 SGDLS, CDR2 YYNGEE. CDR3 in amino acids: CASSGGERGGLGVNEQFF. CDR3 bases: TGTGCCAGCAGCGGAGGGGAGCGCGGGGGGTTAGGGGTTAATGAGCAGTTCTTC.

The chain joins TRBV5-1 to TRBJ1-1; no definite D call. The CDR3 is 14 amino acids. V was cut by 4 bases and J by 4 bases, with 14 bases left in between. Germline CDR1 SGHRS, CDR2 YFSETQ. The CDR3 bases are TGCGCCAGCAGCCCGAGTGGCGCGGGCACTGAAGCTTTCTTT. Translating gives CASSPSGAGTEAFF.

V and J are TRBV6-1 and TRBJ2-5; 11 bases are a match to TRBD2. Germline V gene lookup returns CDR1 MNHNS and CDR2 SASEGT. The J segment lost 3 bases and the V segment lost 6 bases, leaving 0 bases of the junction unmatched. The CDR3 sequence is 13 residues long. The CDR3 bases are TGTGCCAGCAGGACTAGCGGGAAAGAGACCCAGTACTTC. It encodes CASRTSGKETQYF.

V gene TRBV30 combines with J gene TRBJ1-5; 7 nucleotides align to TRBD1. Germline lookup yields CDR1 GTSNPN and CDR2 SVGIG (reference sequence). The V and J ends lost 2 bases and 1 base, in that order; junction bases with no gene match: 5. The CDR3 has 15 residues. CDR3 nucleotides: TGTGCCTGGAGTTCTCAGGGGGGGAGCAATCAGCCCCAGCATTTT. Encoded protein: CAWSSQGGSNQPQHF.

The rearrangement uses TRBV11-1 and TRBJ2-2, with no clear D. CDR1 and CDR2 (germline): SGHAT, FQDESV (reference sequence). With 5 bases removed from V and 6 bases from J, the gap between germline ends came to 10 bases. CDR3 size: 13 residues. The CDR3 protein is CASSTLSAGELFF. In DNA form, the CDR3 reads TGTGCCAGCAGCACCCTCAGCGCCGGGGAGCTGTTTTTT.

CDR3 DNA: TGTGCCAGCAGTCCGGCCGGGACAGGGAACAATGAGCAGTTCTTC. It translates to CASSPAGTGNNEQFF. This rearrangement joins TRBV6-4 to TRBJ2-1, with 9 bases aligning to TRBD1. The length of the CDR3 is 15 residues. The trim removed 5 bases at V and 5 bases at J, leaving 7 bases unmatched. Per germline, CDR1 MRHNA and CDR2 SNTAGT.

The DNA for the CDR3 is TGTGCCAGCAAAGGGCAGGGTTATAATTCACCCCTCCACTTT. It encodes CASKGQGYNSPLHF. The gene calls are TRBV25-1 and TRBJ1-6; a weak D match, TRBD1 (5 bases). The ends were cut back, 7 bases at V and 4 bases at J, with 11 bases in the middle. CDR3 length: 14 residues. The V gene's germline CDR1 is MGHDK and CDR2 SYGVNS.

In regard to this clone: The same CDR3 can be traced to other DNA sequences in this sample. The chain has TRBV18 and TRBJ2-7; D remains ambiguous. Germline CDR1 reads KGHSH; CDR2 reads LQKENI. CDR3 size: 12 residues. Trimming took 3 bases from V and 4 from J, leaving 7 bases between them. DNA of the CDR3: TGTGCCAGCTCACCCAATGTTTACGAGCAGTACTTC. This sequence encodes CASSPNVYEQYF.

The chain uses TRBV5-4 and TRBJ2-3; 8 nucleotides align to TRBD2. The V gene end was trimmed by 1 base and the J gene end by 6 bases; junction bases not matched to a gene: 4. The CDR3 is 14 residues long. Germline V gene lookup returns CDR1 SGHNT and CDR2 YYREEE (reference sequence). The CDR3 is CASSLNGRGDTQYF. In DNA form, the CDR3 reads TGTGCCAGCAGCTTGAACGGGAGGGGGGATACGCAGTATTTT.